Listed here are 20 T cell receptor beta chains from one sample, sequenced in a study of T-cell reconstitution after alpha-beta-depleted transplantation in children. A TCRbeta library incorporating unique molecular identifiers was prepared. MiXCR, applied by TCRdb to the PCR reads, yields one record per CDR3 protein. This repertoire shows approximately 350,000 distinct CDR3 sequences, less than 15% found once; its top ten account for about 4.5%. Specimen: PBMCs, collected from the stem cell graft. Every receptor here comes from a human donor who donated a stem cell graft to a child with Fanconi anemia.

V and J are TRBV12-3 or TRBV12-4 and TRBJ2-1; D gene unclear. The ends were cut back, 8 bases at V and 7 bases at J, with 21 bases in the middle. The CDR3 is 15 residues long. In DNA, the CDR3 is TGTGCCAGCTTCCCAGGCGGTCCCATTGGTAATGAGCAGTTCTTC. Protein sequence: CASFPGGPIGNEQFF.

This chain joins TRBV20-1 and TRBJ2-7; 9 nucleotides line up with TRBD2. Per the germline V gene, CDR1 is DFQATT and CDR2 is SNEGSKA (reference sequence). CDR3 length: 16 residues. CDR3 loop: CCAREARGGGLDEQYV. DNA of the CDR3: TGCTGTGCTAGAGAGGCGCGGGGGGGCGGGCTTGACGAGCAGTACGTC.

The chain carries TRBV29-1 and TRBJ2-7; D is perhaps TRBD1 (5 bases). Germline CDR1 and CDR2: SQVTM and ANQGSEA. V gave up 7 bases and J gave up 1 base, with 20 bases separating them. The CDR3 spans 15 residues. This chain's CDR3 is CSAVDTGGRSYEQYF. The CDR3 region has the DNA TGCAGCGCTGTAGATACAGGTGGAAGGTCCTACGAGCAGTACTTC.

The table lists this clonotype with many counts. V gene TRBV11-2 combines with J gene TRBJ2-1, with D possibly matching TRBD1 (5 bases). V lost 1 base and J 10 bases, leaving 11 bases between the germline ends. Germline values: CDR1 SGHAT, CDR2 FQNNGV. The CDR3 covers 13 residues. The CDR3 is CASSLGAGKEQFF. The CDR3 DNA follows: TGTGCCAGCAGCTTAGGCGCAGGGAAGGAGCAGTTCTTC.

Concerning this clonotype itself: A much larger clonotype is one base distant, so this may be a read error. As the CDR3 is not closed by the conserved phenylalanine or tryptophan, this likely results from a read error. The rearrangement joins TRBV7-2 to TRBJ1-6; a possible D gene is TRBD1 (5 bases). This CDR3 has 15 amino acids. Germline V gene sequence: CDR1 SGHTA, CDR2 FQGNSA. V was trimmed by 5 bases and J by 10 bases, leaving 18 bases between them. CDR3 sequence (DNA): TGTGCCAGCAGCCCGACAGAGGCCCGAAGCTCACCCCTCCACTAT. Residues: CASSPTEARSSPLHY.

This clonotype showed up just a few times. This chain joins TRBV12-3 or TRBV12-4 and TRBJ1-4, with no clear D. The CDR3 is 14 amino acids. V dropped 0 bases and J dropped 8 bases, with 10 bases sitting between them. Written as DNA, the CDR3 is TGTGCCAGCAGTTTAGCGGAGGGAGGGGAAAAACTGTTTTTT. Its protein product is CASSLAEGGEKLFF.

The J gene is TRBJ2-1, the V gene TRBV7-9; D is possibly TRBD2 (5 bases). There are 15 residues in the CDR3. Trimming cost V 5 bases and J 5 bases, with 16 bases left between them. Germline V CDR1 and CDR2: SEHNR, FQNEAQ (reference sequence). CDR3 bases: TGTGCCAGCAGCCCTTGGACGGGGAGAGACAATGAGCAGTTCTTC. It translates to CASSPWTGRDNEQFF.

This clonotype was detected many times. This rearrangement joins TRBV12-3 or TRBV12-4 to TRBJ1-2; D remains ambiguous. The CDR3 spans 13 residues. Deletions cut 2 bases from V and 4 bases from J, with 8 bases between. CDR3 nucleotide sequence: TGTGCCAGCAGTTTAAGCCAGCTCTATGGCTACACCTTC. Translating it yields CASSLSQLYGYTF.

V is TRBV2 and J is TRBJ2-1; no reliable D call. Per the germline V gene, CDR1 is SNHLY and CDR2 is FYNNEI. The germline V and J ends were trimmed by 1 base and 13 bases, with 8 bases remaining between them. This CDR3 contains 11 residues. The CDR3 bases are TGTGCCAGCAGTGAAGTGGGAAGACAGTTCTTC. Amino acids: CASSEVGRQFF. Full variable domain (rest looked up from reference TRBV2 and TRBJ2-1): EPEVTQTPSHQVTQMGQEVILRCVPISNHLYFYWYRQILGQKVEFLVSFYNNEISEKSEIFDDQFSVERPDGSNFTLKIRSTKLEDSAMYFCASSEVGRQFFGPGTRLTVL.

The CDR3 spells CASRSMRTQYF. DNA of the CDR3: TGTGCCAGCCGAAGCATGCGTACCCAGTACTTC. The rearrangement uses TRBV28 and TRBJ2-5, with D unresolved. Per germline, CDR1 MDHEN and CDR2 SYDVKM. V lost 8 bases and J lost 8, with 12 bases in between. The CDR3 length is 11 residues.

The chain uses TRBV11-2 and TRBJ2-2; the D gene is possibly TRBD1 (5 bases). Germline V gives CDR1 SGHAT, CDR2 FQNNGV. There are 17 residues in the CDR3. The V and J ends lost 5 bases and 6 bases respectively, with 22 bases between them. CDR3 protein: CASSVLWGQGGSGELFF. CDR3 DNA: TGTGCCAGCAGCGTTCTCTGGGGTCAGGGTGGATCCGGGGAGCTGTTTTTT.

In this sample, this clonotype turned up a few times. The gene calls are TRBV9 and TRBJ2-3; the match to TRBD2 covers 10 bases. The CDR3 is 16 amino acids. Germline CDR1 and CDR2: SGDLS and YYNGEE. V gave up 0 bases and J gave up 5 bases; unmatched junction bases: 6. The CDR3 reads CASSVEAGGLLDTQYF. In DNA form, the CDR3 reads TGTGCCAGCAGCGTAGAAGCGGGGGGGCTCTTAGATACGCAGTATTTT.

The chain employs TRBV11-2 and TRBJ2-3, with unresolved D. Trimming took 10 bases from V and 2 from J, leaving 10 bases between them. CDR1 is SGHAT, CDR2 FQNNGV, per germline. The CDR3 totals 12 residues. CDR3 coding DNA: TGTGCCATTAGGGATTCCACAGATACGCAGTATTTT. Translated, it gives CAIRDSTDTQYF.

This clonotype was seen more than once but under ten times. The chain recombines TRBV19 with TRBJ2-3; D is ambiguous. The germline V gene encodes CDR1 LNHDA and CDR2 SQIVND (reference sequence). V gave up 8 bases and J gave up 2 bases, with 8 bases separating them. The CDR3 extends over 12 amino acids. The DNA of the CDR3 is TGTGCCAGTCGGAGCCTCACAGATACGCAGTATTTT. Translation gives CASRSLTDTQYF.

The chain joins TRBV2 to TRBJ2-5; 9 nucleotides agree with TRBD2. The junction had 6 bases not matched to a gene; V was cut back by 2 bases and J by 5 bases. CDR1 SNHLY and CDR2 FYNNEI come from the germline V gene. CDR3 size: 15 residues. Written as DNA, the CDR3 is TGTGCCAGCAGTGAATCCGGGACTAGCCCGGAGACCCAGTACTTC. This encodes CASSESGTSPETQYF.

The V call is TRBV19, the J call TRBJ2-4; 8 bases are a match to TRBD1. V trimming: 8 bases; J trimming: 6 bases; junction bases outside the gene matches: 9. The CDR3 covers 14 residues. Germline CDR1 reads LNHDA; CDR2 reads SQIVND (reference sequence). CDR3 in amino acids: CASGAGGRGNIQYF. The DNA of the CDR3 is TGTGCCAGTGGAGCAGGGGGCAGGGGAAACATTCAGTACTTC.

The CDR3 loop reads CSALPVAGGAGTDTQYF. The CDR3, as DNA: TGCAGTGCCCTCCCGGTAGCGGGGGGCGCAGGCACAGATACGCAGTATTTT. The chain is built from TRBV20-1 and TRBJ2-3, with TRBD2 matching 10 bases. CDR1 DFQATT and CDR2 SNEGSKA come from the germline V gene (reference sequence). CDR3 length: 17 amino acids. Trimming removed 6 bases from V and 1 base from J; junction bases left unmatched: 13.

V gene TRBV10-3 combines with J gene TRBJ1-6; D remains ambiguous. The CDR3 consists of 16 residues. Germline CDR1 and CDR2: ENHRY and SYGVKD. Deletions cut 6 bases from V and 5 bases from J, with 17 bases between. CDR3 amino acids: CAISPDIIQDNSPLHF. For the CDR3, the DNA is TGTGCCATCAGCCCCGATATCATCCAGGATAATTCACCCCTCCACTTT.

Turning to this clonotype: One end of the junction fails to match germline, which may point to a read error. CDR3 region: CASIQGTSSLGYTF. CDR3 coding DNA: TGTGCCAGCATCCAAGGGACCTCCTCTCTAGGCTACACCTTC. V and J are TRBV3-1 and TRBJ1-2; perhaps TRBD1 as D (5 bases). This CDR3 comprises 14 residues. Germline V gene lookup returns CDR1 LGHDT and CDR2 YNNKEL (reference sequence).

This CDR3 reads CASTSEGLTDTQYF. The CDR3 bases are TGTGCCAGCACTAGTGAGGGCCTCACAGATACGCAGTATTTT. This chain connects TRBV7-9 to TRBJ2-3; tentatively, D is TRBD2 (5 bases). The CDR3 has 14 amino acids. V lost 7 bases and J 2 bases, leaving 13 bases between the germline ends. Per germline, CDR1 SEHNR and CDR2 FQNEAQ (reference sequence).